These 26 T cell receptor beta chains were sequenced from one sample in a study of post-analysis software for immune sequencing data. Study-wide points: Among 5 or 6 TRBV segments more frequent in patients than controls were TRBV5-6, TRBV5-1 and TRBV20-1.

Antigens for these TCRs are unknown. Built from TCR beta cDNA, the libraries had unique molecular identifiers in them. A single record per CDR3 protein comes from TCRdb applying MiXCR to the PCR reads. The repertoire has hundreds of thousands of distinct CDR3 sequences, over 45% of them found once; the top ten carry roughly 10%. Material: blood. These receptors all come from a girl aged 2-10 years with multiple sclerosis.

The rearrangement joins TRBV5-1 to TRBJ2-2; D is unresolved. Germline lookup yields CDR1 SGHRS and CDR2 YFSETQ. Between the trimmed V and J ends, which lost 5 bases and 4 bases, there was a span of 15 bases. This CDR3 has 15 amino acids. The CDR3 loop reads CASSSNTAVTGELFF. CDR3 nucleotide sequence: TGCGCCAGCAGTTCTAACACGGCGGTCACCGGGGAGCTGTTTTTT.

The CDR3 sequence is CASSPGRGGRTDTQYF. Written as DNA, the CDR3 is TGCGCCAGCAGCCCCGGACGGGGGGGGCGCACAGATACGCAGTATTTT. The rearrangement uses TRBV5-1 and TRBJ2-3; 8 bases align to TRBD2. The V gene's germline CDR1 is SGHRS and CDR2 YFSETQ. J lost 1 base, V lost 4 bases, and 8 bases had no gene match. The CDR3 is 16 amino acids.

The chain employs TRBV7-2 and TRBJ2-3, with 9 bases matching TRBD2. V lost 4 bases, J lost 9 bases, and 14 bases stayed unmatched. The length of the CDR3 is 16 residues. Germline CDR1 reads SGHTA; CDR2 reads FQGNSA. This CDR3 reads CASSSRMAGGPQTQYF. The DNA of the CDR3 is TGTGCCAGCAGCTCCCGGATGGCGGGAGGGCCTCAGACGCAGTATTTT.

Written as DNA, the CDR3 is TGTGCCAGCAGTGAGGGAACGTACCAAGAGACCCAGTACTTC. Protein: CASSEGTYQETQYF. This chain links TRBV2 with TRBJ2-5, with D unclear. The CDR3 has 14 residues. V lost 3 bases and J lost 0, with 8 bases in between. Germline-derived CDR1 and CDR2 are SNHLY and FYNNEI.

The chain carries TRBV7-6 and TRBJ1-5; perhaps TRBD1 as D (6 bases). The V gene's germline CDR1 is SGHVS and CDR2 FNYEAQ. CDR3 length: 15 amino acids. With 1 base removed from V and 9 bases from J, the gap between germline ends came to 16 bases. The chain's CDR3 is CASSLGGGDSGPQHF. In nucleotides, the CDR3 is TGTGCCAGCAGCTTAGGAGGGGGGGACTCCGGGCCCCAGCATTTT.

The chain has TRBV20-1 and TRBJ2-3, with a tentative D call TRBD2 (6 bases). Germline V gives CDR1 DFQATT, CDR2 SNEGSKA (reference sequence). The length of the CDR3 is 15 residues. V lost 2 bases, J lost 2 bases, and 14 bases lay in between. The CDR3 reads CSARPPSEDTDTQYF. In DNA, the CDR3 is TGCAGTGCTAGACCTCCTAGCGAAGACACAGATACGCAGTATTTT.

CDR3 DNA sequence: TGCGCCAGCAGCTTACAGGGTGTGGACATTCAGTACTTC. Its protein is CASSLQGVDIQYF. The genes are TRBV5-1 and TRBJ2-4; TRBD1 might be the D (6 bases). There are 13 residues in the CDR3. Germline assignment: CDR1 SGHRS and CDR2 YFSETQ. V was cut by 2 bases and J by 8 bases, with 11 bases left in between. Complete variable domain (other parts from reference TRBV5-1 and TRBJ2-4): KAGVTQTPRYLIKTRGQQVTLSCSPISGHRSVSWYQQTPGQGLQFLFEYFSETQRNKGNFPGRFSGRQFSNSRSEMNVSTLELGDSALYLCASSLQGVDIQYFGAGTRLSVL.

The V gene is TRBV7-2, the J gene TRBJ2-3; the D is unclear. The CDR3 is made up of 15 amino acids. Germline V CDR1 and CDR2: SGHTA, FQGNSA. Trimming took off 5 bases at V and 2 bases at J, with 14 bases between the two ends. CDR3 coding DNA: TGTGCCAGCAGCCTAAACCTCGACCACACAGATACGCAGTATTTT. Amino acids: CASSLNLDHTDTQYF.

The chain has TRBV12-3 or TRBV12-4 and TRBJ2-7; D tentatively fits TRBD1 or TRBD2 (5 bases each). V shed 0 bases and J shed 6 bases, with 9 bases lying between them. The CDR3 spans 13 residues. The CDR3 sequence: CASSLAGRPEQYF. Written as DNA, the CDR3 is TGTGCCAGCAGTTTAGCGGGACGGCCCGAGCAGTACTTC.

V usage is TRBV5-1 and J usage is TRBJ1-2; 7 positions match TRBD1. Germline V gene data show CDR1 as SGHRS and CDR2 as YFSETQ. The CDR3 extends over 13 amino acids. The J segment lost 2 bases and the V segment lost 3 bases, leaving 1 base of the junction unmatched. For the CDR3, the DNA is TGCGCCAGCAGCTCGACAGGGAACTATGGCTACACCTTC. Its protein product is CASSSTGNYGYTF.

V and J are TRBV20-1 and TRBJ2-5; a weak D match, TRBD1 (7 bases). The length of the CDR3 is 16 residues. Germline CDR1 is DFQATT and CDR2 is SNEGSKA (reference sequence). V lost 1 base, J lost 11 bases, and 26 bases lay in between. Here the CDR3 DNA reads TGCAGTGCTAGAGCCGAGGAACAGGGGAGGATGGATGAGCAGTACTTC. Translating gives CSARAEEQGRMDEQYF.

This clonotype was picked up one time. The gene calls are TRBV7-2 and TRBJ2-3, with D perhaps assigned TRBD1 or TRBD2 (6 bases each). The CDR3 loop spans 17 amino acids. CDR1 and CDR2 (germline): SGHTA, FQGNSA. V lost 7 bases to trimming and J lost 0 bases, with 20 bases between them. CDR3 coding DNA: TGTGCCAGCACTCAAGGGGATTGGGGGGCTAGCACAGATACGCAGTATTTT. Its translation: CASTQGDWGASTDTQYF.

In this sample, this clonotype turned up a few times. The rearrangement joins TRBV11-2 to TRBJ2-2, with D maybe TRBD2 (5 bases). CDR3 length: 13 amino acids. V dropped 7 bases and J dropped 3 bases, with 9 bases sitting between them. CDR1 SGHAT and CDR2 FQNNGV come from the germline V gene. The CDR3 sequence is CASIRGYTGELFF. The CDR3 bases are TGTGCCAGCATTCGCGGGTACACCGGGGAGCTGTTTTTT.

V gene TRBV7-9 combines with J gene TRBJ2-1, with D tentatively TRBD1 (6 bases). V was trimmed by 2 bases and J by 4 bases, leaving 12 bases between them. Germline V lookup: CDR1 SEHNR, CDR2 FQNEAQ (reference sequence). There are 15 residues in the CDR3. Here the CDR3 reads CASSLPDRSYNEQFF. DNA of the CDR3: TGTGCCAGCAGCTTACCAGACAGGTCGTACAATGAGCAGTTCTTC.

This clonotype showed up just a few times. J is TRBJ1-1 and V is TRBV20-1, with TRBD1 as a possible D gene (6 bases). The CDR3 is 13 residues long. CDR1 and CDR2 from the germline V gene are DFQATT and SNEGSKA (reference sequence). V dropped 1 base and J dropped 7 bases, with 13 bases sitting between them. The CDR3 loop is CSARVKWDNEAFF. As DNA, the CDR3 is TGCAGTGCTAGAGTAAAATGGGACAATGAAGCTTTCTTT.

The V gene is TRBV27, the J gene TRBJ2-7; 7 bases match TRBD2. The germline V gene encodes CDR1 MNHEY and CDR2 SMNVEV (reference sequence). V was pared by 5 bases and J by 2 bases, with 12 bases of the junction left unmatched. This CDR3 comprises 16 residues. As DNA, the CDR3 is TGTGCCAGCAGTCCCTTCTCACTAGCGCGCCCCTACGAGCAGTACTTC. It specifies CASSPFSLARPYEQYF.

This chain joins TRBV12-3 or TRBV12-4 and TRBJ2-1; 12 bases align to TRBD1. J lost 4 bases, V lost 5 bases, and 12 bases had no gene match. The CDR3 extends over 18 amino acids. The CDR3 sequence: CASSLLPGQGAAYNEQFF. In DNA form, the CDR3 reads TGTGCCAGCAGTCTCTTGCCGGGACAGGGGGCGGCTTACAATGAGCAGTTCTTC.

This sequence joins TRBV7-6 and TRBJ2-3; D unresolved. The CDR3 runs to 14 residues. The V and J ends lost 1 base and 1 base respectively, with 6 bases between them. CDR1 SGHVS and CDR2 FNYEAQ come from the germline V gene. The DNA of the CDR3 is TGTGCCAGCAGCTTAGAGTGGGGCACAGATACGCAGTATTTT. Translation gives CASSLEWGTDTQYF.

The V and J genes are TRBV18 and TRBJ2-5; 10 positions agree with TRBD1. This CDR3 is built from 15 residues. Germline V gives CDR1 KGHSH, CDR2 LQKENI. V trimming: 4 bases; J trimming: 11 bases; junction bases outside the gene matches: 13. The CDR3 DNA follows: TGTGCCAGCTCACTCGGGGCGACAGGGGGCTACAAACAGTACTTC. Its protein product is CASSLGATGGYKQYF. Variable domain in full (rest from reference TRBV18 and TRBJ2-5): NAGVMQNPRHLVRRRGQEARLRCSPMKGHSHVYWYRQLPEEGLKFMVYLQKENIIDESGMPKERFSAEFPKEGPSILRIQQVVRGDSAAYFCASSLGATGGYKQYFGPGTRLLVL.

The chain is built from TRBV4-3 and TRBJ2-2; D is undetermined. This CDR3 comprises 19 residues. CDR1 is LGHNA and CDR2 is YSLEER in the germline V gene. Trimming removed 0 bases at V and 0 bases at J, with 17 bases between. CDR3 coding DNA: TGCGCCAGCAGCCAAGATCTAAGGCAGACTTATGCGAACACCGGGGAGCTGTTTTTT. This codes for CASSQDLRQTYANTGELFF.

This chain connects TRBV6-6 to TRBJ2-3; D is ambiguous. The V end lost 5 bases, the J end lost 0 bases, and 12 bases lay between the germline ends. Per germline, CDR1 MNHNY and CDR2 SVGAGI (reference sequence). This CDR3 has 15 residues. CDR3 sequence reads: CASSRQESSTDTQYF. DNA for the CDR3: TGTGCCAGCAGTCGCCAGGAGTCTAGCACAGATACGCAGTATTTT.

The CDR3 spells CSARDLRDMKNIQYF. DNA of the CDR3: TGCAGTGCTAGAGATTTAAGAGACATGAAAAACATTCAGTACTTC. The V and J genes are TRBV20-1 and TRBJ2-4; no reliable D call. There are 15 residues in the CDR3. The V end lost 0 bases, the J end lost 4 bases, and 13 bases lay between the germline ends. Germline assignment: CDR1 DFQATT and CDR2 SNEGSKA (reference sequence).

V is TRBV27 and J is TRBJ1-2, with 7 positions matching TRBD1. This CDR3 is built from 12 residues. V was clipped by 5 bases and J by 8 bases; unmatched bases: 5. Germline CDR1 MNHEY, CDR2 SMNVEV (reference sequence). As DNA, the CDR3 is TGTGCCAGCAGTGACAGGGTGATAGGCTACACCTTC. It yields the protein CASSDRVIGYTF.

This clonotype was picked up a small number of times. This chain joins TRBV20-1 and TRBJ2-1, with TRBD2 matching over 12 bases. The CDR3 totals 16 residues. Germline lookup yields CDR1 DFQATT and CDR2 SNEGSKA (reference sequence). V lost 3 bases to trimming and J lost 6 bases; unmatched junction nucleotides: 9. The CDR3 DNA is TGCAGTGCTAGTTCTAGCGGGGGGGCCTTCGGCAATGAGCAGTTCTTC. Residues: CSASSSGGAFGNEQFF.

This clonotype was counted a few times. The genes are TRBV24-1 and TRBJ2-5; D possibly corresponds to TRBD2 (6 bases). This CDR3 is 14 amino acids long. Germline V lookup: CDR1 KGHDR, CDR2 SFDVKD. V lost 1 base and J 3 bases, leaving 8 bases between the germline ends. In DNA, the CDR3 is TGTGCCACCAGTGATTTACCGGGGGAAGAGACCCAGTACTTC. Its protein is CATSDLPGEETQYF.

This chain connects TRBV15 to TRBJ1-5, with D perhaps matching TRBD1 (5 bases). CDR1 is LNHNV and CDR2 is YYDKDF in the germline V gene (reference sequence). There are 16 residues in the CDR3. Trimming removed 3 bases at V and 5 bases at J, with 17 bases between. The CDR3 DNA reads TGTGCCACCAGCAGTACCTCCGGGACGGGGGATCAGCCCCAGCATTTT. Protein product: CATSSTSGTGDQPQHF.